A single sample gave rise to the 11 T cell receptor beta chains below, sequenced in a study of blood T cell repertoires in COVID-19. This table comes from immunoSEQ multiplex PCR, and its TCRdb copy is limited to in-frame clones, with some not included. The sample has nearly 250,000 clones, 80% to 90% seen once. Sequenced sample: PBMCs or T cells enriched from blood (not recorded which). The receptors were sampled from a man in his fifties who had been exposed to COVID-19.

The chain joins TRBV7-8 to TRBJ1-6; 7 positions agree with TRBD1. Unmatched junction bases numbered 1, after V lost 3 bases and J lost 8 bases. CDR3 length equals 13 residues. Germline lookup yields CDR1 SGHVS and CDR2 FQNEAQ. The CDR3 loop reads CASSFTGDSPLHF. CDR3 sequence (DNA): TGTGCCAGCAGCTTCACAGGGGATTCACCCCTCCACTTT.

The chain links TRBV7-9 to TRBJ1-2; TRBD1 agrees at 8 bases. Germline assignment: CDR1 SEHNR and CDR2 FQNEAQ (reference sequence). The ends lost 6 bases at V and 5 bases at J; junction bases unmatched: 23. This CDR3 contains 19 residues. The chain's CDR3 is CASRPKPRTGTGRGYGYTF. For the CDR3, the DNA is TGTGCCAGCAGACCCAAACCTAGGACAGGGACTGGAAGGGGGTATGGCTACACCTTC. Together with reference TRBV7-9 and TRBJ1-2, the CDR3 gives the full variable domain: DTGVSQNPRHKITKRGQNVTFRCDPISEHNRLYWYRQTLGQGPEFLTYFQNEAQLEKSRLLSDRFSAERPKGSFSTLEIQRTEQGDSAMYLCASRPKPRTGTGRGYGYTFGSGTRLTVV.

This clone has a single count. The CDR3 reads CASSLGQPGNQPQHF. CDR3 nucleotide sequence: TGTGCCAGCAGTTTAGGACAGCCAGGCAATCAGCCCCAGCATTTT. The chain uses TRBV28 and TRBJ1-5; tentative D call: TRBD1 (6 bases). The CDR3 runs to 15 residues. Germline V gene data show CDR1 as MDHEN and CDR2 as SYDVKM. V was cut by 2 bases and J by 2 bases, with 10 bases left in between. Combining the CDR3 with reference TRBV28 and TRBJ1-5 gives the whole variable domain DVKVTQSSRYLVKRTGEKVFLECVQDMDHENMFWYRQDPGLGLRLIYFSYDVKMKEKGDIPEGYSVSREKKERFSLILESASTNQTSMYLCASSLGQPGNQPQHFGDGTRLSIL.

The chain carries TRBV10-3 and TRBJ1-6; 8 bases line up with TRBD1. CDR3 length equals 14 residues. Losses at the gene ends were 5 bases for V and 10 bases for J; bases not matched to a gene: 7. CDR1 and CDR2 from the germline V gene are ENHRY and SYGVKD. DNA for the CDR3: TGTGCCATCAGTAAGACAGGGGAAGGCTCACCCCTCCACTTT. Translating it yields CAISKTGEGSPLHF.

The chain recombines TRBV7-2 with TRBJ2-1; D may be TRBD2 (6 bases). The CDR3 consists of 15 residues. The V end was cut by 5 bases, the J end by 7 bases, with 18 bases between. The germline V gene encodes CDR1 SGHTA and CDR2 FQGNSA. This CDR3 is CASSATPGLLNEQFF. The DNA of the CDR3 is TGTGCCAGCAGCGCAACACCGGGACTCCTAAATGAGCAGTTCTTC.

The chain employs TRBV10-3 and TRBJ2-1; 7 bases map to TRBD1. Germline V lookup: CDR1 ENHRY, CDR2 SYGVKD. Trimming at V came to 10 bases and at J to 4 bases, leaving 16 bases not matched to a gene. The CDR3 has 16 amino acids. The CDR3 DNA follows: TGTGCCAGCAGCGCCCCAACCGGGACAGCATACAATGAGCAGTTCTTC. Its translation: CASSAPTGTAYNEQFF.

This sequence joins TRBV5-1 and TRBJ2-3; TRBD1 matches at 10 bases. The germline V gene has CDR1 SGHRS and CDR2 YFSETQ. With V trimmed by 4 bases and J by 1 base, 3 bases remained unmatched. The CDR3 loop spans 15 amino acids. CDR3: CASSAGTGGTDTQYF. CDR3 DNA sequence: TGCGCCAGCAGCGCTGGGACAGGGGGCACAGATACGCAGTATTTT.

The DNA of the CDR3 is TGTGCCAGCAGCCTGAACTATGGCTACACCTTC. The encoded protein is CASSLNYGYTF. The chain couples TRBV28 to TRBJ1-2; D ambiguous. Trimming shortened V by 6 bases and J by 2 bases, and 4 bases separated the two germline ends. The CDR3 consists of 11 residues. Germline lookup yields CDR1 MDHEN and CDR2 SYDVKM.

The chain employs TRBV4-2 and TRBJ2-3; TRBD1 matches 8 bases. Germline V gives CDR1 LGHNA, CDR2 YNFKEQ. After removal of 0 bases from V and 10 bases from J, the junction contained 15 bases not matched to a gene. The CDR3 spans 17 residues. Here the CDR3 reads CASSQDVTWQGALAQYF. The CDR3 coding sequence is TGTGCCAGCAGCCAAGATGTTACGTGGCAGGGGGCCCTCGCGCAGTATTTT.

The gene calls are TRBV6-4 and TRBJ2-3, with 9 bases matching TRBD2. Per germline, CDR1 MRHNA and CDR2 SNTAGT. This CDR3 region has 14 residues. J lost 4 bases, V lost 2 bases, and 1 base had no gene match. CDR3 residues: CASSDGLASDTQYF. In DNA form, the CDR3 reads TGTGCCAGCAGTGACGGACTAGCGTCAGATACGCAGTATTTT.

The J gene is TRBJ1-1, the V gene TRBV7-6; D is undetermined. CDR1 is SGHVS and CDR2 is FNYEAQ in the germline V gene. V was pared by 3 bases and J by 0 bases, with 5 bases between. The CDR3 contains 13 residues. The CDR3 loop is CASSFSMNTEAFF. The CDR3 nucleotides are TGTGCCAGCAGCTTTTCCATGAACACTGAAGCTTTCTTT.